Following are 14 T cell receptor beta chains from one sample sequenced in a study of blood T cell repertoires in COVID-19. The method was immunoSEQ multiplex PCR; TCRdb's version includes in-frame clones alone and lacks a portion of them. The sample has under 200,000 clones, 81% seen once; the top ten hold about 6%. The sample comprised PBMCs or T cells enriched from blood (not recorded which). The receptor set was obtained from a woman aged 35 to 49 with acute COVID-19.

V usage is TRBV7-3 and J usage is TRBJ2-1; D not resolved. V was pared by 0 bases and J by 1 base, with 10 bases between. The length of the CDR3 is 16 residues. CDR1 is SGHTA and CDR2 is FQGTGA in the germline V gene. CDR3 protein: CASSLTSSGSYNEQFF. The CDR3 DNA reads TGTGCCAGCAGCTTAACGTCGTCGGGTTCCTACAATGAGCAGTTCTTC.

The rearrangement joins TRBV7-3 to TRBJ2-5, with 7 positions matching TRBD1. Germline loops: CDR1 SGHTA, CDR2 FQGTGA. The CDR3 length is 13 residues. The V and J ends lost 1 base and 5 bases, in that order; junction bases with no gene match: 1. The CDR3 region is CASSLRGGETQYF. The CDR3 DNA sequence: TGTGCCAGCAGCTTAAGAGGGGGCGAGACCCAGTACTTC.

The rearrangement joins TRBV30 to TRBJ1-6; a possible D gene is TRBD1 (5 bases). Germline CDR1 is GTSNPN and CDR2 is SVGIG (reference sequence). The length of the CDR3 is 15 residues. The V end lost 0 bases, the J end lost 7 bases, and 13 bases lay between the germline ends. Written as DNA, the CDR3 is TGTGCCTGGAGTGTAGGGACGGGAGCCAATTCACCCCTCCACTTT. Its translation: CAWSVGTGANSPLHF.

This clone came up a few times. The chain links TRBV6-2 or TRBV6-3 to TRBJ2-5, with 8 nucleotides matching TRBD2. The germline gives CDR1 MNHEY, CDR2 SVGEGT. This CDR3 spans 16 amino acids. V was pared by 2 bases and J by 4 bases, with 9 bases of the junction left unmatched. The chain's CDR3 is CASSYGMREVAETQYF. DNA for the CDR3: TGTGCCAGCAGTTACGGGATGCGGGAGGTTGCAGAGACCCAGTACTTC.

V gene TRBV7-9 combines with J gene TRBJ1-2, with 10 bases matching TRBD1. V dropped 1 base and J dropped 4; count of bases not matched to a gene: 9. This CDR3 has 17 residues. The germline V gene has CDR1 SEHNR and CDR2 FQNEAQ (reference sequence). CDR3 amino acids: CASSLGSGQGGLYGYTF. For the CDR3, the DNA is TGTGCCAGCAGCTTAGGTTCCGGACAGGGGGGCCTCTATGGCTACACCTTC.

The J gene is TRBJ1-5, the V gene TRBV19; 8 positions match TRBD1. CDR3 length: 14 amino acids. Germline CDR1 reads LNHDA; CDR2 reads SQIVND (reference sequence). V was clipped by 6 bases and J by 2 bases; unmatched bases: 3. In DNA form, the CDR3 reads TGTGCCAGTAGCTCGACAGGGGGCAATCAGCCCCAGCATTTT. It encodes CASSSTGGNQPQHF.

The CDR3 DNA follows: TGCGCCAGCAGCTTGGGAGGACCGGGACAAGCGTACGAGCAGTACTTC. It codes for CASSLGGPGQAYEQYF. The chain is built from TRBV5-1 and TRBJ2-7; D is possibly TRBD1 (6 bases). V was clipped by 0 bases and J by 4 bases, with 17 bases between them. This CDR3 comprises 16 residues. Looked up from germline, CDR1 is SGHRS and CDR2 is YFSETQ.

The chain carries TRBV19 and TRBJ1-2; the D gene is possibly TRBD1 (6 bases). CDR1 and CDR2 from the germline V gene are LNHDA and SQIVND (reference sequence). Trimming took off 1 base at V and 2 bases at J, with 8 bases between the two ends. The CDR3 contains 14 residues. The CDR3 region is CASSIVTGNYGYTF. CDR3 sequence (DNA): TGTGCCAGTAGTATAGTAACAGGGAACTATGGCTACACCTTC.

Here the CDR3 reads CATSDWLASGTDTQYF. CDR3 DNA: TGTGCCACCAGTGATTGGCTAGCTTCGGGCACAGATACGCAGTATTTT. The chain employs TRBV24-1 and TRBJ2-3, with TRBD2 as a possible D gene (5 bases). Trimming removed 2 bases from V and 1 base from J, with 12 bases in between. Germline-derived CDR1 and CDR2 are KGHDR and SFDVKD. The CDR3 runs 16 residues.

This clone was detected only a few times. This sequence joins TRBV6-6 and TRBJ1-6; a weak D match, TRBD1 (6 bases). CDR1 and CDR2 (germline): MNHNY, SVGAGI (reference sequence). This CDR3 has 17 amino acids. Trimming removed 5 bases at V and 3 bases at J, with 17 bases between. DNA for the CDR3: TGTGCCAGCAGTCGTACCAGACAGGTCTTCTATAATTCACCCCTCCACTTT. Amino acid sequence: CASSRTRQVFYNSPLHF.

The table lists this clone with a few counts. The chain couples TRBV6-5 to TRBJ2-7; 8 bases are shared with TRBD1. CDR1 and CDR2 from the germline V gene are MNHEY and SVGAGI. Trimming cost V 6 bases and J 2 bases; bases outside gene matches: 6. The CDR3 consists of 14 residues. The CDR3 region is CASSLDRVPYEQYV. CDR3 coding DNA: TGTGCCAGCAGCTTGGACAGGGTGCCCTACGAGCAGTACGTC.

The chain recombines TRBV10-2 with TRBJ1-2; perhaps TRBD1 as D (5 bases). Trimming pared 2 bases from V and 6 bases from J, leaving 13 bases between. CDR3 size: 14 residues. Germline V lookup: CDR1 WSHSY, CDR2 SAAADI. CDR3 nucleotides: TGCGCCAGCAGTGAGACAGGAACCCTGAATGGCTACACCTTC. Its protein product is CASSETGTLNGYTF.

This clone was observed once. This chain joins TRBV12-5 and TRBJ2-5, with D perhaps matching TRBD2 (5 bases). Trimming took 5 bases from V and 5 from J, leaving 12 bases between them. The CDR3 sequence is 13 residues long. Germline V gene sequence: CDR1 LGHNT, CDR2 FRNRAP. The CDR3 loop reads CASGRIRGETQYF. CDR3 bases: TGTGCTAGTGGTAGGATTCGAGGGGAGACCCAGTACTTC.

The CDR3 DNA reads as TGTGCCAGCAGCCAAGTGACTAGCGGGAGCTACGAGCAGTACTTC. It codes for CASSQVTSGSYEQYF. The gene calls are TRBV3-1 (or the pseudogene TRBV3-2) and TRBJ2-7, with 12 bases identical to TRBD2. The CDR3 is 15 residues long. CDR1 is LGHDT, CDR2 YNNKEL, per germline (reference sequence). The trim removed 1 base at V and 3 bases at J, leaving 1 base unmatched.